The clone carrying this TCR beta chain has a count of ten or more. What it binds is not known. V lost 3 bases, J lost 4 bases, and 8 bases lay in between. Germline CDR1 reads MDHEN; CDR2 reads SYDVKM. The CDR3 consists of 13 residues. This specimen comes from a study of T cells in Graves' hyperthyroidism and ophthalmopathy. Study-level background: Peripheral blood was secured at the point of initial diagnosis, before any treatment. Study-level points and caveats: With a median lead of around 6.7 months before onset, the model predicted ophthalmopathy. Most expanded thyroid clonotypes above 0.001 also appeared in blood.

What was amplified from RNA transcripts were TCR beta CDR3 regions. The HTBI set primed first-round TCR CDR3 RT-PCR. Using its own MiXCR run on the multiplex PCR reads, TCRdb lists one record per CDR3 protein. The table includes hundreds of thousands of distinct CDR3 sequences, around a sixth detected once. This clonotype was obtained from a woman aged 18-29 years with Graves' hyperthyroidism that later progressed to Graves' ophthalmopathy. Sample: blood. The J gene is TRBJ2-3, the V gene TRBV28; tentatively, D is TRBD2 (6 bases). CDR3 nucleotide sequence: TGTGCCAGCAGTTTCGGAGGGGCAGATACGCAGTATTTT. It translates to CASSFGGADTQYF.